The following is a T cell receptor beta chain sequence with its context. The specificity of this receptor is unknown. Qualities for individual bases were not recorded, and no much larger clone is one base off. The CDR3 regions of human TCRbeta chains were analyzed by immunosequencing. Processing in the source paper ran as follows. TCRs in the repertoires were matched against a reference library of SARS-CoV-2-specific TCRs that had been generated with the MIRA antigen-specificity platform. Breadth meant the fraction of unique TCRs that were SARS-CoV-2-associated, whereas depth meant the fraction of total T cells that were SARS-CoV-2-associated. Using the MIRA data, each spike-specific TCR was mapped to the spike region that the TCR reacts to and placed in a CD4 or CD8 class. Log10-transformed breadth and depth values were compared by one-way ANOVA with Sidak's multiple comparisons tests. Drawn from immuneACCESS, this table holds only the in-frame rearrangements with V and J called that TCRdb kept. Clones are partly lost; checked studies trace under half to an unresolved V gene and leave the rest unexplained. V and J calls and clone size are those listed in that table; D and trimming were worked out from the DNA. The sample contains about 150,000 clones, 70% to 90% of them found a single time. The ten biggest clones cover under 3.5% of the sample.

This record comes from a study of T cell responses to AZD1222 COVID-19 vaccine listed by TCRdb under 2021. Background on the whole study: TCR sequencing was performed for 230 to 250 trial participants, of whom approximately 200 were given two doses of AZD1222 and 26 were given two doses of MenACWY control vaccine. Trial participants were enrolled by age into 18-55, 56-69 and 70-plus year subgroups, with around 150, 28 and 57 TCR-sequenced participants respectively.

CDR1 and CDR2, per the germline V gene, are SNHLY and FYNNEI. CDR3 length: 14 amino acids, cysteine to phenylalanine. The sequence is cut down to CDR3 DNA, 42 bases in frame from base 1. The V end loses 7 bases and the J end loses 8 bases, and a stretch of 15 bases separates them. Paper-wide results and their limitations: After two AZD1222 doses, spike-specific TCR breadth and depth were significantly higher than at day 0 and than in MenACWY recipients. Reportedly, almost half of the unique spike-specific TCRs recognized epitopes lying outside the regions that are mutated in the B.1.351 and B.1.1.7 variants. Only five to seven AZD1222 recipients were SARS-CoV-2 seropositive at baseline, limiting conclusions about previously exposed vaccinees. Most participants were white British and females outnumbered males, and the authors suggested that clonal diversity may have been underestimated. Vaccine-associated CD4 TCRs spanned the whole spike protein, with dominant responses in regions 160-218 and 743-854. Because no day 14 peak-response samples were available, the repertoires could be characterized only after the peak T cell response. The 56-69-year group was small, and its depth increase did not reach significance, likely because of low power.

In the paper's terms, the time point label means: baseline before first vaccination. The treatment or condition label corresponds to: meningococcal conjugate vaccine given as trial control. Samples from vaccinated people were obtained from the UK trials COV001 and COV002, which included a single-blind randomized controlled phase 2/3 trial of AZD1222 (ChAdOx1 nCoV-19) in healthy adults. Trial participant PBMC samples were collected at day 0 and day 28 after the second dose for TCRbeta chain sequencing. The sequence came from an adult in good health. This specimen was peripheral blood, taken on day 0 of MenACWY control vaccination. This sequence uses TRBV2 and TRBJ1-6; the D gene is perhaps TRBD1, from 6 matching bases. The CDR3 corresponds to CASTRTRQDSPLHF. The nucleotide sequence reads TGTGCCAGCACCCGGACAAGACAGGATTCACCCCTCCACTTT.